This T cell receptor beta chain stems from a study of shared clonotypes between healthy human individuals (TCRdb year 2020). Regarding the research as a whole: Three men and two women, aged 18 to 49 years, made up the cohort. Per donor, three plates each were used for CD4 naive and CD4 memory, two for CD8 naive, and one for CD8 memory. Blood TCR repertoires of about five healthy adults were deeply sequenced to estimate repertoire size and the extent of clonotype sharing between individuals. Different laboratories and diverse techniques were used to prepare libraries and sequence TCR repertoires, to increase sequencing depth and limit assay-specific biases. Per donor, leukapheresis produced somewhere between about 0.8 and 9 billion PBMCs.

The donors were healthy, HIV-negative adults with no recently reported acute infections or vaccinations. All donors were Caucasian adults living in Nashville, Tennessee, USA. CD4+ T cells were enriched through magnetic negative selection, after which naive cells were positively selected on CD45RA and the remaining negative fraction served as the memory subset. After blood collection by leukapheresis, PBMCs were isolated using Ficoll-Histopaque density gradient centrifugation and then cryopreserved in the vapor phase of liquid nitrogen. Analytical flow cytometry was used to check the purity and quantity of every magnetically sorted T cell population. Each sorted fraction had its genomic DNA isolated and then quantified by UV absorbance on a Nanodrop 2000c. Concerning this clone itself: Its antigen is unknown. Base qualities were left out, and no much larger clone turns up one base away.

Using the deep immunoSEQ assay, multiplex PCR amplified TCR CDR3 regions from genomic DNA. Extracted genomic DNA from each cell subset was spread evenly across all wells of several immunoSEQ 96-well plates, with each plate serving as a replicate. For sorted subsets, about 210 ng of genomic DNA, equivalent to around 31,000 T cell genomes, went into each replicate PCR. Purified libraries were measured with a Qubit 3.0 fluorometer, size-checked on a Bioanalyzer 2100, and measured again with the KAPA Library Quantification kit. Each immunoSEQ 96-well plate was sequenced on its own single-read 150-cycle Illumina NextSeq 550 flow cell. Per the authors' processing: Because the immunoSEQ output included only junctional sequences and no quality scores, the filtering could not be the same as the filtering used for full-length reads. To assign V/J genes and CDR3, sequences were annotated using PyIR, a Python wrapper for IgBLAST v1.9, with IMGT germline references. Reads were removed for weak V/J assignments (E-value above 1e-6), missing CDR3, stop codons, out-of-frame junctions, or ambiguous translated residues. V3J clonotypes were defined as sequences sharing the same inferred V gene, J gene, and CDR3 amino acid sequence. To compute the percentage overlap between repertoires, the number of shared unique clonotypes was divided by the size of the smaller repertoire. Richness of each repertoire was evaluated using RTK rarefaction, the Chao1 estimator, and Recon v2.1 estimates of unobserved clonotypes. OLGA was used to compute generation probabilities for all TCRbeta clonotypes that the gDNA method yielded from a handful of donors. Not all clones reach the TCRdb copy of this immuneACCESS table, which keeps in-frame sequences only. Checked studies attribute under half of the gap to unresolved V genes and leave the rest unexplained. That table gives V, J and clone size, and the DNA gave D and trimming. The sample records more than 900,000 clones, 75% to 85% of which are singletons. 0.61% of the sample belongs to the ten largest clones.

The cysteine opens and the phenylalanine closes a CDR3 of 15 amino acids. Here the CDR3 DNA is all that survives: 45 bases in frame from base 1. Via the germline V gene, CDR1 is SGHTA and CDR2 FQGTGA. V lost 4 bases and J lost 5 bases, and the count of bases not matched to a germline gene is 9. The paper as a whole reports these results and caveats: Sharing across a handful of donors was observed for about 4.8% of naive CD4, less than 4% of naive CD8, 2.3% of memory CD4, and roughly 0.4% of memory CD8 clonotypes. Sampling was restricted to blood, and TCR repertoires in tissues likely differ from the TCR repertoires found in blood. Larger estimated clonotype richness was generally found for naive subsets than for memory subsets. Pairwise subsampling indicated that sequencing depth was expected to affect the degree of clonotype sharing among donors. Higher generation probabilities were observed for clonotypes shared by all four sorted-subset donors than for non-shared clonotypes. Incomplete sequencing was indicated by rarefaction of sorted-subset datasets, despite the large sequencing depth. The small number of donors limited the genetic and exposure-history diversity represented.

The V and J segments used are TRBV7-3 and TRBJ1-1; 8 central nucleotides agree with TRBD1. The sample was memory CD4+ T cells from PBMCs. The sample's cell subset or site label, in plain terms: CD45RA-negative fraction. The receptor was isolated from a man aged 18 to 29 in good health. Some clones in this sample may be carry-over from other donors' samples. The DNA sequence is given as TGTGCCAGCAGCTCCGCAGGACAGGGATTAACTGAAGCTTTCTTT. The encoded protein is CASSSAGQGLTEAFF.